The 5 T cell receptor beta chains listed next were all sequenced from one sample in a study of graft-versus-host responses after intestinal transplantation. Intraepithelial and lamina propria lymphocytes were freed from processed graft tissue. Sequencing was performed with immunoSEQ multiplex PCR; in TCRdb, only in-frame clones are kept and a portion is missing. Here the sample spans 15,000 to 20,000 clones, roughly 80% being singletons. The specimen comprised ileum tissue, sampled 95 to 110 days after intestinal transplant. These receptors were obtained from a human patient who received an intestinal transplant, so some T cells may come from the graft donor.

This chain links TRBV29-1 with TRBJ1-6; 9 bases align to TRBD1. Per germline, CDR1 SQVTM and CDR2 ANQGSEA. The CDR3 totals 13 residues. V gave up 6 bases and J gave up 7 bases; unmatched junction bases: 4. CDR3 DNA: TGCAGCGTCCGACAGGGGGAGAATTCACCCCTCCACTTT. It translates to CSVRQGENSPLHF.

The chain carries TRBV28 and TRBJ1-1; D is uncertain. CDR3 length: 12 amino acids. CDR1 MDHEN and CDR2 SYDVKM come from the germline V gene. Deletions cut 1 base from V and 8 bases from J, with 8 bases between. The CDR3 spells CASSLSTHEAFF. CDR3 coding DNA: TGTGCCAGCAGTTTATCTACCCACGAAGCTTTCTTT.

This rearrangement joins TRBV27 to TRBJ2-7, with a possible D match to TRBD1 (7 bases). Deletions cut 6 bases from V and 1 base from J, with 22 bases between. Germline-derived CDR1 and CDR2 are MNHEY and SMNVEV (reference sequence). The length of the CDR3 is 17 residues. The CDR3 DNA sequence: TGTGCCAGCAGCCCCTACGGAGGGGGCACGACATCCTACGAGCAGTACTTC. It is translated as CASSPYGGGTTSYEQYF.

The genes are TRBV4-1 and TRBJ2-7, with 7 bases lining up with TRBD1. The germline gives CDR1 MGHRA, CDR2 YSYEKL. This CDR3 region has 15 residues. The J segment lost 9 bases and the V segment lost 1 base, leaving 12 bases of the junction unmatched. CDR3 loop: CASSQVGQRGKRQYF. As DNA, the CDR3 is TGCGCCAGCAGCCAAGTGGGACAGAGGGGGAAAAGGCAGTACTTC.

The V call is TRBV2, the J call TRBJ2-1; 10 bases map to TRBD2. V gave up 6 bases and J gave up 9 bases; unmatched junction bases: 14. There are 16 residues in the CDR3. CDR1 is SNHLY, CDR2 FYNNEI, per germline. CDR3 nucleotide sequence: TGTGCCAGCAGAGTACCTAGCGGGAGAGGTTCTAGTGAGCAGTTCTTC. Translated: CASRVPSGRGSSEQFF.